This is a list of T cell receptor beta chains from one sample in a study of control samples from healthy donors and cancer patients. Sequencing used immunoSEQ multiplex PCR; TCRdb keeps in-frame clones, though not all of them. This table has some 49,000 clones, 80% to 90% appearing once. Input material: PBMCs. These receptors all come from a woman aged 50 to 60 with lung cancer. CDR3s include the opening cysteine and the closing phenylalanine or tryptophan. Fields, in order: J gene, V gene, clone size, D gene, CDR3 length, CDR3 protein, CDR3 DNA. A D gene is named only where the DNA matches it firmly. Clone sizes are given selectively: once, few, many, or a class where the clone is expanded.

J gene: TRBJ1-3
V gene: TRBV20-1
clone size: -
D gene: -
CDR3 length: 14
CDR3 protein: CSASRAATGNTIYF
CDR3 DNA: TGCAGTGCTAGTAGGGCGGCTACTGGAAACACCATATATTTT

J gene: TRBJ2-7
V gene: TRBV7-6
clone size: -
D gene: TRBD1
CDR3 length: 12
CDR3 protein: CASSAGQGEQYF
CDR3 DNA: TGTGCCAGCAGCGCAGGACAGGGCGAGCAGTACTTC

J gene: TRBJ2-1
V gene: TRBV27
clone size: -
D gene: -
CDR3 length: 12
CDR3 protein: CASASFYNEQFF
CDR3 DNA: TGTGCCAGCGCATCTTTCTACAATGAGCAGTTCTTC

J gene: TRBJ1-2
V gene: TRBV7-2
clone size: -
D gene: -
CDR3 length: 13
CDR3 protein: CASRHPVNDGYTF
CDR3 DNA: TGTGCCAGCAGGCACCCCGTTAATGATGGCTACACCTTC

J gene: TRBJ2-5
V gene: TRBV24-1
clone size: few
D gene: TRBD1
CDR3 length: 15
CDR3 protein: CATSDPRTGQETQYF
CDR3 DNA: TGTGCCACCAGTGATCCAAGGACAGGTCAAGAGACCCAGTACTTC

J gene: TRBJ2-1
V gene: TRBV4-3
clone size: -
D gene: -
CDR3 length: 15
CDR3 protein: CASSQELDAYNEQFF
CDR3 DNA: TGCGCCAGCAGCCAAGAACTAGATGCCTACAATGAGCAGTTCTTC

J gene: TRBJ1-4
V gene: TRBV5-1
clone size: -
D gene: -
CDR3 length: 16
CDR3 protein: CASSLVSGATNEKLFF
CDR3 DNA: TGCGCCAGCAGCTTGGTCTCGGGGGCCACTAATGAAAAACTGTTTTTT

J gene: TRBJ2-7
V gene: TRBV5-5
clone size: large
D gene: -
CDR3 length: 14
CDR3 protein: CASSLRGADYEQYF
CDR3 DNA: TGTGCCAGCAGCTTGAGGGGGGCCGACTACGAGCAGTACTTC

J gene: TRBJ1-2
V gene: TRBV7-2
clone size: -
D gene: -
CDR3 length: 13
CDR3 protein: CASSLGQGYGYTF
CDR3 DNA: TGTGCCAGCAGCTTAGGACAAGGCTATGGCTACACCTTC

J gene: TRBJ1-5
V gene: TRBV4-2
clone size: -
D gene: -
CDR3 length: 15
CDR3 protein: CASSPSEGFNQPQHF
CDR3 DNA: TGTGCCAGCAGCCCATCGGAGGGATTCAATCAGCCCCAGCATTTT

J gene: TRBJ1-5
V gene: TRBV19
clone size: -
D gene: TRBD1
CDR3 length: 13
CDR3 protein: CASRDRGNQPQHF
CDR3 DNA: TGTGCCAGTCGGGACAGGGGCAATCAGCCCCAGCATTTT

J gene: TRBJ2-7
V gene: TRBV6-2/TRBV6-3
clone size: -
D gene: -
CDR3 length: 18
CDR3 protein: CASSYYPTPTAPTDEQYF
CDR3 DNA: TGTGCCAGCAGTTATTACCCGACCCCTACAGCGCCAACGGACGAGCAGTACTTC

J gene: TRBJ1-2
V gene: TRBV4-3
clone size: -
D gene: TRBD1
CDR3 length: 16
CDR3 protein: CASSQAPGQGSHGYTF
CDR3 DNA: TGCGCCAGCAGCCAAGCCCCGGGACAGGGGAGCCATGGCTACACCTTC

J gene: TRBJ2-6
V gene: TRBV27
clone size: few
D gene: -
CDR3 length: 17
CDR3 protein: CASSRRDQPPGANVLTF
CDR3 DNA: TGTGCCAGCAGTCGCCGGGACCAACCCCCTGGGGCCAACGTCCTGACTTTC

J gene: TRBJ2-7
V gene: TRBV5-1
clone size: -
D gene: TRBD2
CDR3 length: 11
CDR3 protein: CASSPGREQYF
CDR3 DNA: TGCGCCAGCAGCCCCGGGAGGGAGCAGTACTTC

J gene: TRBJ2-1
V gene: TRBV20-1
clone size: -
D gene: -
CDR3 length: 13
CDR3 protein: CSASSPYPNEQFF
CDR3 DNA: TGCAGTGCTAGTTCACCCTACCCCAATGAGCAGTTCTTC

J gene: TRBJ1-1
V gene: TRBV13
clone size: -
D gene: TRBD1
CDR3 length: 14
CDR3 protein: CASSLRGFSTEAFF
CDR3 DNA: TGTGCCAGCAGCCTCAGGGGGTTTAGCACTGAAGCTTTCTTT

J gene: TRBJ1-5
V gene: TRBV7-2
clone size: -
D gene: -
CDR3 length: 14
CDR3 protein: CASSLEGWGQPQHF
CDR3 DNA: TGTGCCAGCAGCTTAGAGGGTTGGGGGCAGCCCCAGCATTTT

J gene: TRBJ1-6
V gene: TRBV30
clone size: -
D gene: -
CDR3 length: 16
CDR3 protein: CAWSGRVSSYNSPLHF
CDR3 DNA: TGTGCCTGGAGTGGCCGGGTCAGCTCCTATAATTCACCCCTCCACTTT

J gene: TRBJ2-2
V gene: TRBV7-7
clone size: -
D gene: TRBD1
CDR3 length: 14
CDR3 protein: CASSHDRGTGELFF
CDR3 DNA: TGTGCCAGCAGCCATGACAGGGGCACCGGGGAGCTGTTTTTT

J gene: TRBJ2-7
V gene: TRBV3-1/TRBV3-2
clone size: -
D gene: -
CDR3 length: 11
CDR3 protein: CASSQDSEQYF
CDR3 DNA: TGTGCCAGCAGCCAAGATAGCGAGCAGTACTTC

J gene: TRBJ2-1
V gene: TRBV27
clone size: -
D gene: TRBD2
CDR3 length: 19
CDR3 protein: CASRTPTTSGGTLSNEQFF
CDR3 DNA: TGTGCCAGCAGAACCCCAACCACTAGCGGGGGGACGCTTAGCAATGAGCAGTTCTTC

J gene: TRBJ2-1
V gene: TRBV6-5
clone size: -
D gene: -
CDR3 length: 15
CDR3 protein: CASSYSGVEYNEQFF
CDR3 DNA: TGTGCCAGCAGTTATTCAGGGGTGGAGTACAATGAGCAGTTCTTC

J gene: TRBJ1-5
V gene: TRBV20-1
clone size: -
D gene: TRBD1
CDR3 length: 16
CDR3 protein: CSASSGTGLSNQPQHF
CDR3 DNA: TGCAGTGCTAGTTCCGGGACAGGACTTAGCAATCAGCCCCAGCATTTT

J gene: TRBJ2-2
V gene: TRBV13
clone size: -
D gene: TRBD1
CDR3 length: 17
CDR3 protein: CASSLYRGKANTGELFF
CDR3 DNA: TGTGCCAGCAGCTTATACAGGGGAAAAGCGAACACCGGGGAGCTGTTTTTT

J gene: TRBJ1-1
V gene: TRBV28
clone size: -
D gene: -
CDR3 length: 13
CDR3 protein: CASSLKLDTEAFF
CDR3 DNA: TGTGCCAGCAGTTTGAAGTTAGACACTGAAGCTTTCTTT

J gene: TRBJ1-4
V gene: TRBV5-1
clone size: -
D gene: -
CDR3 length: 15
CDR3 protein: CASSLAGWVNEKLFF
CDR3 DNA: TGCGCCAGCAGCTTGGCCGGATGGGTGAATGAAAAACTGTTTTTT